This is a list of T cell receptor beta chains from one sample in a study of T-cell reconstitution after alpha-beta-depleted transplantation in children. TCRdb ran MiXCR on the PCR reads and lists one entry per CDR3 protein. The sample lists about 610,000 distinct CDR3 sequences, 8% to 11% occurring once. The source was PBMCs from the stem cell graft donor, collected from the stem cell graft. The receptors were sampled from a human donor who donated a stem cell graft to a child with acute myeloid leukemia. Both conserved end residues are trimmed from each CDR3.

v_gene	CDR3aa
TRBV24-1	ATSDLTASSYNEQF
TRBV6-1	ASRGLGTNNEQF
TRBV6-2/TRBV6-3	ASSYPTGGGTDTQY
TRBV7-9	ASSSGTSGLTDTQY
TRBV29-1	SVVGGWGNTEAF
TRBV11-2	ASSLRQASTDTQY
TRBV12-3/TRBV12-4	ASSPNRGIGEQY
TRBV12-3/TRBV12-4	ASSTTLGETQY
TRBV4-2	ASSPGLHLRPYEQY
TRBV11-1	ASSLQRFRDSAYEQY
TRBV29-1	SVGGGAETQY